These 10 T cell receptor beta chains were sequenced from one sample in a study of T cell responses to AZD1222 COVID-19 vaccine. Produced via immunoSEQ multiplex PCR; TCRdb's table is partial and in-frame only. Among tens of thousands of clones listed, about nine tenths were seen once. Sequences were derived from peripheral blood, sampled on day 0 of AZD1222 vaccination. All receptors derive from an adult in good health.

This chain connects TRBV4-1 to TRBJ1-5; the match to TRBD1 covers 7 bases. Germline CDR1 is MGHRA and CDR2 is YSYEKL. CDR3 size: 16 residues. Trimming removed 1 base from V and 0 bases from J; junction bases left unmatched: 3. The CDR3 spells CASSQGGQNSNQPQHF. The CDR3 DNA reads TGCGCCAGCAGCCAAGGGGGACAGAATAGCAATCAGCCCCAGCATTTT.

The V call is TRBV27, the J call TRBJ2-5; maybe TRBD2 (6 bases). The CDR3 loop spans 17 amino acids. V gave up 2 bases and J gave up 2 bases, with 18 bases separating them. Germline V gene data show CDR1 as MNHEY and CDR2 as SMNVEV (reference sequence). The CDR3 here is CASSLLPTLGTQETQYF. CDR3 nucleotide sequence: TGTGCCAGCAGTTTACTCCCCACCCTCGGGACTCAAGAGACCCAGTACTTC.

The rearrangement uses TRBV28 and TRBJ1-5; D not resolved. CDR1 is MDHEN, CDR2 SYDVKM, per germline. The CDR3 is made up of 12 amino acids. The V and J ends lost 7 bases and 9 bases respectively, with 13 bases between them. The CDR3 DNA reads TGTGCCAGCACGGCAGGCTCGCTGCCCCAGCATTTT. Protein product: CASTAGSLPQHF.

CDR3 DNA: TGTGCCAGCAGCACAAAGGCAAATGAAAAACTGTTTTTT. Protein product: CASSTKANEKLFF. The rearrangement uses TRBV3-1 (or the pseudogene TRBV3-2) and TRBJ1-4; no clear D gene. The CDR3 is 13 amino acids. Trimming removed 5 bases from V and 5 bases from J, with 9 bases in between. The germline gives CDR1 LGHDT, CDR2 YNNKEL (reference sequence).

The V call is TRBV23-1, the J call TRBJ1-1; unclear D gene. TRBV23-1 is an ORF; its function is uncertain. V was trimmed by 8 bases and J by 5 bases, leaving 9 bases between them. The CDR3 runs 11 residues. This chain's CDR3 is CASPLRTEAFF. Here the CDR3 DNA reads TGCGCCAGCCCCTTGCGGACTGAAGCTTTCTTT.

In this sample, this clone is medium-sized (0.01 to 0.1%). V gene TRBV6-5 combines with J gene TRBJ1-1; maybe TRBD1 (6 bases). The ends were cut back, 5 bases at V and 8 bases at J, with 12 bases in the middle. Germline CDR1 and CDR2: MNHEY and SVGAGI. The length of the CDR3 is 12 residues. The CDR3 sequence: CASSLPGQEAFF. The CDR3 DNA sequence: TGTGCCAGCAGTCTCCCCGGACAGGAAGCTTTCTTT.

This sequence joins TRBV6-5 and TRBJ1-1, with D possibly TRBD1 on 5 matching bases. Germline V lookup: CDR1 MNHEY, CDR2 SVGAGI. The CDR3 covers 13 residues. V shed 10 bases and J shed 7 bases, with 19 bases lying between them. The CDR3 DNA is TGTGCCACCTCGGACATCAACCGGAATGAAGCTTTCTTT. This sequence encodes CATSDINRNEAFF.

The genes are TRBV7-2 and TRBJ1-5, with D possibly being TRBD1 (5 bases). V dropped 1 base and J dropped 11 bases, with 15 bases sitting between them. Germline V gene data show CDR1 as SGHTA and CDR2 as FQGNSA. The CDR3 loop spans 14 amino acids. CDR3 sequence (DNA): TGTGCCAGCAGCTTAGGGGGGGGTGTCGCGTCCCAGCATTTT. Protein sequence: CASSLGGGVASQHF.

This clone was seen only once. The rearrangement joins TRBV19 to TRBJ2-1; TRBD1 matches 8 bases. The length of the CDR3 is 13 residues. V dropped 8 bases and J dropped 7; count of bases not matched to a gene: 7. Germline V gene sequence: CDR1 LNHDA, CDR2 SQIVND (reference sequence). CDR3 sequence: CASQGAYGNEQFF. The CDR3 DNA follows: TGTGCCAGTCAGGGGGCCTATGGGAATGAGCAGTTCTTC.

A single count supports this clone. The J gene is TRBJ1-1, the V gene TRBV19, with TRBD1 as a possible D gene (6 bases). This CDR3 has 12 amino acids. V was pared by 6 bases and J by 2 bases, with 7 bases between. Germline V gives CDR1 LNHDA, CDR2 SQIVND (reference sequence). The CDR3 bases are TGTGCCAGTAGGGGGGGCAACACTGAAGCTTTCTTT. As protein: CASRGGNTEAFF.